This T cell receptor (beta chain) is drawn from a study of shared clonotypes between healthy human individuals. General study points: Rarefaction curves obtained for sorted subsets showed sequencing incomplete despite large depth. Of the naive CD4 clonotypes, roughly 5.2% were shared across a handful of donors. Measured sharing among donors was expected to vary with sequencing depth.

V gave up 4 bases and J gave up 5 bases, with 15 bases separating them. Germline-derived CDR1 and CDR2 are SGHRS and YFSETQ. This CDR3 contains 15 residues. Several immunoSEQ plates received, in even portions, the genomic DNA of each subset. Sequencing was performed with immunoSEQ multiplex PCR; in TCRdb, only in-frame clones are kept and a portion is missing. This sample has roughly 1.4 million clones, with roughly 98.5% found just once. Note on this clone: What it binds is not known.

The material sequenced was naive CD4+ T cells sorted from blood. Documented subset: CD45RA+ positively selected. The rearrangement joins TRBV5-1 to TRBJ1-4; D might be TRBD1 (5 bases). The receptor was isolated from a young man in good health. The CDR3 protein is CASSPMTAGNEKLFF. The CDR3 DNA follows: TGCGCCAGCAGCCCGATGACAGCCGGCAATGAAAAACTGTTTTTT.